This T cell receptor beta chain was profiled in a study of T cell responses to AZD1222 COVID-19 vaccine. Profiling relied on immunoSEQ multiplex PCR, and the TCRdb table lists in-frame clones only, not all of them. The repertoire includes 80,000 to 100,000 clones, approximately 90% of them detected once, and roughly 13% sits in the top ten. Points on this clone: The target antigen is unknown.

Study findings and constraints: Most donors were white British, females outnumbered males, and clonal diversity was possibly underestimated.

The sample consisted of peripheral blood, taken on day 0 of AZD1222 vaccination. The origin of this receptor is an adult in good health.

The CDR3 bases are TGTGCCAGCAGTTACTCCGCAGTGGGCAATCAGCCCCAGCATTTT. It translates to CASSYSAVGNQPQHF. The chain uses TRBV6-5 and TRBJ1-5; D ambiguous. The germline CDR1 and CDR2 sequences are MNHEY and SVGAGI. Trimming pared 0 bases from V and 2 bases from J, leaving 8 bases between. The CDR3 covers 15 residues.